A selection of T cell receptor beta chains follows, all from one sample in a study of blood T cells in healthy people across ages. A single record per CDR3 protein comes from TCRdb applying MiXCR to the 5' RACE reads. The repertoire holds roughly 900,000 distinct CDR3 sequences, with approximately 49% as singletons. The sample taken for sequencing was blood. The receptors shown here come from a man aged 25 to 40 in good health. Both conserved end residues are part of each CDR3. D genes are given only for firm matches. Clone size is shown for a subset of rows, as once, few, many or a class of expanded clone.

CDR3nt	CDR3aa	abundance	j_gene	v_gene	d_gene
TGCAGCGTCGACTTAGCCAAAAACATTCAGTACTTC	CSVDLAKNIQYF	few	TRBJ2-4	TRBV29-1	.
TGCAGCGTTGACGGGGGTAGCTATGGCTACACCTTC	CSVDGGSYGYTF	.	TRBJ1-2	TRBV29-1	.
TGTGCCAGCAGTGACCTCCGGGGGCTAGCCAAAAACATTCAGTACTTC	CASSDLRGLAKNIQYF	.	TRBJ2-4	TRBV6-4	.
TGTGCCACCCGACTAGCGGGGTTATACGAGCAGTACTTC	CATRLAGLYEQYF	few	TRBJ2-7	TRBV12-3/TRBV12-4	TRBD2
TGTGCCGCAGAAATATACTGGGGGACGGAGTATGGCTACACCTTC	CAAEIYWGTEYGYTF	.	TRBJ1-2	TRBV12-3/TRBV12-4	.
TGTGCCAGCAGTTTAGAGGTGGGACAGGGGGACAATGAGCAGTTCTTC	CASSLEVGQGDNEQFF	few	TRBJ2-1	TRBV12-3/TRBV12-4	TRBD1
TGTGCCAGCAGCCAAGTGGGGGGCCGAACGGTCACAGATACGCAGTATTTT	CASSQVGGRTVTDTQYF	.	TRBJ2-3	TRBV4-2	.
TGCAGTGCTAAATACAATGAGCAGTTCTTC	CSAKYNEQFF	few	TRBJ2-1	TRBV20-1	.
TGTGCCAGCAGCCACCTGGGACTAGCGGGGGACATCCCGATGAGCACAGATACGCAGTATTTT	CASSHLGLAGDIPMSTDTQYF	.	TRBJ2-3	TRBV11-1	TRBD2
TGCGCCAGCAGCCAAGGGGCGCCAGGGAACACTGAAGCTTTCTTT	CASSQGAPGNTEAFF	.	TRBJ1-1	TRBV4-1	.
TGCGCCAGCAGCTTGGCCCTAGCGGGGAGCACAGATACGCAGTATTTT	CASSLALAGSTDTQYF	many	TRBJ2-3	TRBV5-1	TRBD2
TGCGCCAGCAGCTTGAGCAGGGCCTCCCTAGCTGGCTACACCTTC	CASSLSRASLAGYTF	few	TRBJ1-2	TRBV5-1	.
TGCAGCGTCGTACAGGGGAATCAGCCCCAGCATTTT	CSVVQGNQPQHF	few	TRBJ1-5	TRBV29-1	TRBD1
TGTGCCAGCAGTCTACGACAGGGGGTCACTGAAGCTTTCTTT	CASSLRQGVTEAFF	few	TRBJ1-1	TRBV12-3/TRBV12-4	TRBD1
TGCAGTGCCAACAATCCACGGAACACTGAAGCTTTCTTT	CSANNPRNTEAFF	.	TRBJ1-1	TRBV20-1	.
TGCAGCGCTCTCGCGGGCCGCAACTATGGCTACACCTTC	CSALAGRNYGYTF	few	TRBJ1-2	TRBV29-1	.
TGTGCCAGCAGCTCCGGGACAGGGGGTCAGCCCCAGCATTTT	CASSSGTGGQPQHF	.	TRBJ1-5	TRBV7-8	TRBD1
TGCGCCAGCAGCCCCACCCCCGGGACAGATACGCAGTATTTT	CASSPTPGTDTQYF	few	TRBJ2-3	TRBV5-1	.
TGTGCCAGCAAGAGAGGTATGGACTATGGCTACACCTTC	CASKRGMDYGYTF	.	TRBJ1-2	TRBV6-5	.
TGTGCCAGCTCACCTCAAACCGGGGGTGGCTACACCTTC	CASSPQTGGGYTF	.	TRBJ1-2	TRBV18	.
TGTGCCAGCAGCGAGGGGGACACGGCCTGGGAGCAGTACTTC	CASSEGDTAWEQYF	.	TRBJ2-7	TRBV9	.
TGTGCCAGCAGCCACGAGGGGGACAATGAGCAGTTCTTC	CASSHEGDNEQFF	.	TRBJ2-1	TRBV28	.
TGTGCCAGCAGTGAAGCGGGCGGGGGAATCTACAATGAGCAGTTCTTC	CASSEAGGGIYNEQFF	.	TRBJ2-1	TRBV2	TRBD2
TGTGCCAGCAGCACCAACAGGGGCGAGCAGTACTTC	CASSTNRGEQYF	.	TRBJ2-7	TRBV6-6	TRBD1
TGTGCCAGCAGTTTAGCGGGGAGAGAAAAACTGTTTTTT	CASSLAGREKLFF	.	TRBJ1-4	TRBV6-5	.
TGTGCCAGCAGCCATACTAGCGGGGTCCGAGAGACCCAGTACTTC	CASSHTSGVRETQYF	.	TRBJ2-5	TRBV4-2	TRBD2
TGCAGCGCCCGACAGGGGGCTTTGGAAAAACTGTTTTTT	CSARQGALEKLFF	.	TRBJ1-4	TRBV29-1	TRBD1
TGTGCCAGCAGCCCTAGCCCTTCTCAGCCCCAGCATTTT	CASSPSPSQPQHF	few	TRBJ1-5	TRBV3-1	.
TGCAGTGCTAGACTTAGTGAAAAACTGTTTTTT	CSARLSEKLFF	few	TRBJ1-4	TRBV20-1	.
TGTGCCAGCACCCCGGGGGAGACCCAGTACTTC	CASTPGETQYF	.	TRBJ2-5	TRBV6-2/TRBV6-3	.
TGTGCCAGCAGCCCCGACAGGGGGGTCCTCTGGGAGCAGTACTTC	CASSPDRGVLWEQYF	few	TRBJ2-7	TRBV5-4	TRBD1
TGTGCCAGCAGTGAAAGAGCGGGGGGGCCCAATGAGCAGTTCTTC	CASSERAGGPNEQFF	.	TRBJ2-1	TRBV2	TRBD2
TGTGCCAGCAGTGACCGGAGCGGGGGGCTCTCCTACGAGCAGTACTTC	CASSDRSGGLSYEQYF	.	TRBJ2-7	TRBV12-3/TRBV12-4	TRBD2
TGTGCCAGCATCATCCGGCCGGGACAGGGCACAGATACGCAGTATTTT	CASIIRPGQGTDTQYF	.	TRBJ2-3	TRBV6-2/TRBV6-3	TRBD1
TGTGCCAGCAGTGAGGCCTACGCCTACGAGCAGTACTTC	CASSEAYAYEQYF	.	TRBJ2-7	TRBV2	.
TGTGCCAGCAGTTTACTAGCGGGGACGCTCCAAGAGACCCAGTACTTC	CASSLLAGTLQETQYF	.	TRBJ2-5	TRBV28	TRBD2
TGTGCCAGCGCTCAACAGGGAACGGGAGAGACCCAGTACTTC	CASAQQGTGETQYF	.	TRBJ2-5	TRBV27	.
TGTGCCAGCAGCACCAAATCCAGGGATACAGATACGCAGTATTTT	CASSTKSRDTDTQYF	.	TRBJ2-3	TRBV7-9	.
TGCGCCAGCAGCTTGGACAGGGTCTCAGATACGCAGTATTTT	CASSLDRVSDTQYF	.	TRBJ2-3	TRBV5-1	.